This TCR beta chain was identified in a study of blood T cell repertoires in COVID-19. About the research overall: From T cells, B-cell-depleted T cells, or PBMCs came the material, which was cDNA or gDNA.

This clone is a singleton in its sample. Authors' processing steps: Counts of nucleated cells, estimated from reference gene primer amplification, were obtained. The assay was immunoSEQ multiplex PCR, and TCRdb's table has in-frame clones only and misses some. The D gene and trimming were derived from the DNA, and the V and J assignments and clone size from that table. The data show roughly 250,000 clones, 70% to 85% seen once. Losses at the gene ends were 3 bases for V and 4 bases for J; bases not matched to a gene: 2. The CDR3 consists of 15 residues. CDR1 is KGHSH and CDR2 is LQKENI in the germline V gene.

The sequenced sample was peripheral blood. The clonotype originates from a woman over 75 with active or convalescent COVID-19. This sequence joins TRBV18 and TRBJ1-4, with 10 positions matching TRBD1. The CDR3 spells CASSPGQGGNEKLFF. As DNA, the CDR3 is TGTGCCAGCTCACCCGGACAGGGGGGTAATGAAAAACTGTTTTTT.